These T cell receptor beta chains were read from a single sample in a study of shared T cell receptors in the human thymus. Method: immunoSEQ multiplex PCR; TCRdb's copy keeps in-frame clones and lacks some. The table has about 380,000 clones, roughly 94% seen once; the top ten hold roughly 0.02%. Sequencing was performed on thymocytes. Receptors originate from a human donor. Both conserved end residues are trimmed from each CDR3.

TRBV27	TRBJ1-3	ASRDRNSGNTIY
TRBV28	TRBJ1-2	ASSLKDHNYGYT
TRBV13	TRBJ2-1	ASSSPPGGVSSYNEQF
TRBV5-1	TRBJ2-1	ASSLVPRLGKNNEQF
TRBV10-3	TRBJ2-3	AISVASGRPDTQY
TRBV6-6	TRBJ2-7	ASSYSLAGRYEQY
TRBV11-2	TRBJ2-2	ASSPRANTGELF
TRBV25-1	TRBJ1-2	ASRIGTGNYGYT
TRBV7-2	TRBJ2-7	ASSRIDPGLEAPGEQY
TRBV7-9	TRBJ2-1	ASTFPRGSNGQF
TRBV28	TRBJ2-1	ASSFGALRVSSYNEQF
TRBV7-6	TRBJ1-4	ASSLGSRDDEKLF
TRBV27	TRBJ2-1	ASRSGVPAGVANEQF
TRBV2	TRBJ2-2	ASSEALVAGTGELF
TRBV25-1	TRBJ1-3	ASSEQSAKGSGNTIY
TRBV5-4	TRBJ1-5	ASSEKGQEDQPQH
TRBV5-1	TRBJ2-1	ASSLVGGRIPYNEQF
TRBV21-1	TRBJ1-2	ASYLGRPTYGYT
TRBV28	TRBJ2-5	ASSPPRFEVQY
TRBV7-8	TRBJ2-3	ASSPGGARTDTQY
TRBV5-5	TRBJ1-3	ASSLLGTGSSGNTIY
TRBV28	TRBJ2-1	ASSSPLAGEGPEQF
TRBV14	TRBJ2-1	ASSQQPGAEQF
TRBV19	TRBJ1-1	ASSIDQGLEAF
TRBV19	TRBJ2-2	ASSIGGGPDTGELF
TRBV21-1	TRBJ1-4	ASSKGPKLF
TRBV7-8	TRBJ1-1	AVGPENTEAF
TRBV6-1	TRBJ1-5	ASRETGSNQPQH
TRBV18	TRBJ1-2	ASSPRDRGDGYT
TRBV19	TRBJ2-6	ASGAGVSGANVLT
TRBV28	TRBJ2-1	ASTPGAEDNEQF
TRBV5-1	TRBJ1-1	ASSSWDTGTNDPEAF
TRBV28	TRBJ2-1	ASSLAIRTRTTSRENNEQF
TRBV7-9	TRBJ1-4	ASSPEGGYGYEKLF
TRBV28	TRBJ2-7	ASSLRPGHGQY
TRBV11-2	TRBJ2-2	ASSLGQANTGELF
TRBV7-7	TRBJ2-1	ASSLLGRGGEDNEQF
TRBV19	TRBJ2-7	ASSSDILYEQY
TRBV19	TRBJ2-1	ASSRLASYNEQF
TRBV28	TRBJ1-2	ASRDSFGYT
TRBV2	TRBJ1-5	ASRAGQFPGSPQH
TRBV27	TRBJ1-6	ASSSKTGGAYNSPLH
TRBV6-1	TRBJ1-2	ASSDGSYGYT
TRBV4-2	TRBJ2-7	ASSQDGGLAGASYEQY
TRBV5-1	TRBJ2-3	ASSPPSTGRDITDTQY
TRBV5-1	TRBJ2-7	ASSRRRRTSVFHEQY
TRBV7-2	TRBJ2-7	ASSYRDRANEQY
TRBV28	TRBJ2-7	ASTHFDEQY
TRBV18	TRBJ1-1	ASSPTGRGRGTEAF
TRBV5-6	TRBJ2-5	ASSLRACQGQETQY
TRBV4-1	.	ASSQDIRLAGVWGAYEQY
TRBV27	TRBJ2-7	ASSETLGEQY
TRBV9	TRBJ2-7	ASSVGQFHTYEQY
TRBV7-9	TRBJ2-1	ASSTFVSSYNEQF
TRBV6-6	TRBJ2-7	ASSYRDRAYEQY
TRBV19	TRBJ1-5	ASSFPLRYSNQPQH
TRBV12-5	TRBJ2-7	ASGLGPDTPYEQY
TRBV27	TRBJ2-7	ASSFPGMHEQY
TRBV9	TRBJ2-2	ASSVEPSVDSNTGELF
TRBV6-5	TRBJ1-1	ASSYSWQHTEAF